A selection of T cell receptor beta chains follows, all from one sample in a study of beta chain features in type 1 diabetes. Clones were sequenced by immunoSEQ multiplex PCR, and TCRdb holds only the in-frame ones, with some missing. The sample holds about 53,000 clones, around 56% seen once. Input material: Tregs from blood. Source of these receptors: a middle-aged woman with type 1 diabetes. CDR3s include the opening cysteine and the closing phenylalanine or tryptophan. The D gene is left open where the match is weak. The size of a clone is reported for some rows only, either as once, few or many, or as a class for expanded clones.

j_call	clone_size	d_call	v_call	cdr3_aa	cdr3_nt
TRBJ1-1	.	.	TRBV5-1	CASSLGATVVPEAFF	TGCGCCAGCAGCTTGGGGGCCACAGTAGTACCTGAAGCTTTCTTT
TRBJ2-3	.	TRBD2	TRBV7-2	CASSLFTREAGSTDTQYF	TGTGCCAGCAGCTTATTTACGCGGGAGGCCGGGAGTACAGATACGCAGTATTTT
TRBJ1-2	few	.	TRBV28	CASSVGIYGYTF	TGTGCCAGCAGTGTCGGGATCTATGGCTACACCTTC
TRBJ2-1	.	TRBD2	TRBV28	CASSLAGGGNEQFF	TGTGCCAGCAGTTTAGCGGGAGGGGGCAATGAGCAGTTCTTC
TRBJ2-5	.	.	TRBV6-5	CASSFDKQAPQYF	TGTGCCAGCAGTTTCGACAAACAAGCACCTCAGTACTTC
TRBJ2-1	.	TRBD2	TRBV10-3	CAISESTAGGLYNEQFF	TGTGCCATCAGTGAGTCGACAGCGGGAGGCCTCTACAATGAGCAGTTCTTC
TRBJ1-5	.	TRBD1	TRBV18	CASSPGTGGLQPQHF	TGTGCCAGCTCACCAGGGACAGGGGGTCTACAGCCCCAGCATTTT
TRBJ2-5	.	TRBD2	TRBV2	CASRDLSGRGLETQYF	TGTGCCAGCAGGGACCTGAGCGGGAGAGGATTGGAGACCCAGTACTTC
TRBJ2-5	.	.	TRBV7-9	CASSSGLHQETQYF	TGTGCCAGCAGCTCGGGACTCCACCAAGAGACCCAGTACTTC
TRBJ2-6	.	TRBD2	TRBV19	CASSIFGGGGGANVLTF	TGTGCCAGTAGTATATTTGGGGGGGGTGGCGGGGCCAACGTCCTGACTTTC
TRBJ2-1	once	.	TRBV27	CASSGAPLAFYNEQFF	TGTGCCAGCAGTGGCGCCCCTCTAGCGTTCTACAATGAGCAGTTCTTC
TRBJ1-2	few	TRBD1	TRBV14	CASSHHPGQGGYGYTF	TGTGCCAGCAGCCATCACCCAGGACAGGGAGGCTATGGCTACACCTTC
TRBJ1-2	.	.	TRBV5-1	CASSLFTGRDGYTF	TGCGCCAGCAGCCTATTTACAGGGAGGGATGGCTACACCTTC
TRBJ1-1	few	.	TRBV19	CASSIWGGRNTEAFF	TGTGCCAGTAGTATATGGGGGGGGCGGAACACTGAAGCTTTCTTT
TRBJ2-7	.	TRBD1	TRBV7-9	CASSAARTGDEQYF	TGTGCCAGCAGCGCGGCCCGGACAGGGGACGAGCAGTACTTC
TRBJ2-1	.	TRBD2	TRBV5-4	CASDQGGGVYNEQFF	TGTGCCAGCGACCAGGGTGGGGGGGTATACAATGAGCAGTTCTTC
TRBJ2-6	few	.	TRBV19	CASRGHSSGANVLTF	TGTGCCAGTAGGGGACACTCCTCTGGGGCCAACGTCCTGACTTTC
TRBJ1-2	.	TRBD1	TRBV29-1	CSVVQGSSYGYTF	TGCAGCGTTGTACAGGGGTCCTCCTATGGCTACACCTTC
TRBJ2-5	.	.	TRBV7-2	CASSSQGHPQETQYF	TGTGCCAGCAGCTCCCAGGGACATCCCCAAGAGACCCAGTACTTC
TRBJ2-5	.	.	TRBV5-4	CASSQDRGTETQYF	TGCGCCAGCAGCCAAGATCGTGGTACTGAGACCCAGTACTTC
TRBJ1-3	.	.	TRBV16	CASSQYEDRRLQNTIYF	TGTGCCAGCAGCCAATACGAGGACAGACGCCTCCAAAACACCATATATTTT
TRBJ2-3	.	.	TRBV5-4	CASSLALLDTQYF	TGTGCCAGCAGCTTGGCCTTGTTAGATACGCAGTATTTT
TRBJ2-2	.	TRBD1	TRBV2	CASGTGQGGSGELFF	TGTGCCAGCGGTACCGGACAGGGTGGGTCCGGGGAGCTGTTTTTT
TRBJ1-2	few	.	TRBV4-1	CASSQDAQRRYYGYTF	TGCGCCAGCAGCCAAGATGCTCAGCGCCGCTACTATGGCTACACCTTC
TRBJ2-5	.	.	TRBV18	CASSPIRKGIQETQYF	TGTGCCAGCTCACCAATCAGGAAGGGGATTCAGGAGACCCAGTACTTC
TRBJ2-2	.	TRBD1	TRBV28	CASSSTGQGIAGELFF	TGTGCCAGCAGTTCAACGGGACAGGGGATTGCCGGGGAGCTGTTTTTT
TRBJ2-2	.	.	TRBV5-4	CASSPDWGELFF	TGTGCCAGCAGCCCGGACTGGGGGGAGCTGTTTTTT
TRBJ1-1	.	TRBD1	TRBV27	CASSLSAGGTEAFF	TGTGCCAGCAGTTTATCCGCAGGGGGAACTGAAGCTTTCTTT
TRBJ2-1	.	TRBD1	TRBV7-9	CASSPTGIEQFF	TGTGCCAGCAGTCCGACAGGGATTGAGCAGTTCTTC
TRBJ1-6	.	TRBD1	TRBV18	CASSPGTGSDNSPLHF	TGTGCCAGCTCACCAGGGACAGGGTCCGATAATTCACCCCTCCACTTT
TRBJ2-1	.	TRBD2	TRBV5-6	CASSPNPGTTNEQFF	TGTGCCAGCAGCCCTAATCCCGGGACTACTAATGAGCAGTTCTTC
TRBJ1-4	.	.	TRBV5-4	CASSPSRTKATNEKLFF	TGTGCCAGCAGCCCCTCAAGGACAAAAGCAACTAATGAAAAACTGTTTTTT
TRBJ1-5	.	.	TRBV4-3	CASSQDWGGSQPQHF	TGCGCCAGCAGCCAAGATTGGGGGGGGAGTCAGCCCCAGCATTTT
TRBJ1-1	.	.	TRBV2	CASRFGQAGTEAFF	TGTGCCAGCAGGTTCGGGCAGGCGGGGACTGAAGCTTTCTTT
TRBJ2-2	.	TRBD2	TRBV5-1	CASSLVAGLSGELFF	TGCGCCAGCAGCTTGGTAGCGGGTCTGAGCGGGGAGCTGTTTTTT
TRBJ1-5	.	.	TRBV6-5	CASKTRFQPQHF	TGTGCCAGCAAGACGCGGTTTCAGCCCCAGCATTTT
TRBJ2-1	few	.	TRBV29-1	CSVFVVREQFF	TGCAGCGTTTTTGTGGTGAGGGAGCAGTTCTTC
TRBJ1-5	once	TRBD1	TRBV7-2	CASSLLDRGYNQPQHF	TGTGCCAGCAGCTTATTGGACAGGGGGTACAATCAGCCCCAGCATTTT
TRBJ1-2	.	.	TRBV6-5	CASSYGDSNYGYTF	TGTGCCAGCAGTTACGGGGACTCTAACTATGGCTACACCTTC
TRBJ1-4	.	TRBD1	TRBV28	CASSLGGQGGEKLFF	TGTGCCAGCAGTTTAGGGGGACAGGGAGGAGAAAAACTGTTTTTT
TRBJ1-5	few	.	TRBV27	CASSLRGGTLQPQHF	TGTGCCAGCAGTTTAAGGGGTGGGACACTTCAGCCCCAGCATTTT
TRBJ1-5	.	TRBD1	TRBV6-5	CASSSGQGVGQPQHF	TGTGCCAGCAGTTCGGGACAGGGGGTCGGACAGCCCCAGCATTTT
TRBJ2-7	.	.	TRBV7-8	CASSLAGWVEQYF	TGTGCCAGCAGCTTAGCGGGCTGGGTTGAGCAGTACTTC